Each of the 18 T cell receptor beta chains below was sequenced from the same sample in a study of blood T cell repertoires in COVID-19 (TCRdb year 2020). Library preparation used the immunoSEQ multiplex PCR assay. The source is immuneACCESS, and TCRdb retained only in-frame sequences with V and J called. Part of the clones is not carried over; for the studies checked, unresolved V genes explain less than half of this, and the remainder is unexplained. This sample gives around 200,000 clones in total; approximately 87% of them show up just once. Approximately 6.2% of the sample comes from the top ten. Sequenced material: peripheral blood. The source of these receptors is a man in his fifties or sixties who had recovered from COVID-19.

V usage is TRBV7-9 and J usage is TRBJ1-4; possibly TRBD1 for D (5 bases). CDR3 size: 13 residues. V lost 6 bases and J 4 bases, leaving 9 bases between the germline ends. Looked up from germline, CDR1 is SEHNR and CDR2 is FQNEAQ (reference sequence). Here the CDR3 reads CASRRQNNEKLFF. CDR3 nucleotide sequence: TGTGCCAGCAGAAGACAGAATAATGAAAAACTGTTTTTT. Together with reference TRBV7-9 and TRBJ1-4, the CDR3 gives the full variable domain: DTGVSQNPRHKITKRGQNVTFRCDPISEHNRLYWYRQTLGQGPEFLTYFQNEAQLEKSRLLSDRFSAERPKGSFSTLEIQRTEQGDSAMYLCASRRQNNEKLFFGSGTQLSVL.

This rearrangement joins TRBV24-1 to TRBJ2-1; D gene ambiguous. Germline values: CDR1 KGHDR, CDR2 SFDVKD. V was shortened by 4 bases and J by 9 bases, with 15 bases between the two germline ends. CDR3 length: 14 amino acids. The CDR3 loop reads CATSEAIANAEQFF. The CDR3, as DNA: TGTGCCACCAGTGAGGCGATAGCCAATGCTGAGCAGTTCTTC.

The chain joins TRBV7-2 to TRBJ2-7; tentatively, D is TRBD1 (5 bases). Germline V lookup: CDR1 SGHTA, CDR2 FQGNSA. V dropped 5 bases and J dropped 1 base, with 15 bases sitting between them. The CDR3 sequence is 15 residues long. CDR3 protein: CASSTPGYGSYEQYF. As DNA, the CDR3 is TGTGCCAGCAGCACACCAGGGTATGGGTCCTACGAGCAGTACTTC.

The chain is built from TRBV28 and TRBJ2-7, with D perhaps TRBD1 (6 bases). Germline V gene lookup returns CDR1 MDHEN and CDR2 SYDVKM. Trimming cost V 7 bases and J 0 bases, with 13 bases left between them. The CDR3 contains 14 residues. This chain's CDR3 is CASKRAGDSYEQYF. The CDR3 nucleotides read TGTGCCAGCAAGAGGGCAGGGGACTCCTACGAGCAGTACTTC.

The rearrangement joins TRBV7-9 to TRBJ1-5; D might be TRBD1 (6 bases). Germline V gene lookup returns CDR1 SEHNR and CDR2 FQNEAQ (reference sequence). The CDR3 totals 14 residues. The V end was cut by 3 bases, the J end by 2 bases, with 8 bases between. CDR3 bases: TGTGCCAGCAGCTTGGGGGCGGGCAATCAGCCCCAGCATTTT. The encoded protein is CASSLGAGNQPQHF. Full variable domain (missing parts from reference TRBV7-9 and TRBJ1-5): DTGVSQNPRHKITKRGQNVTFRCDPISEHNRLYWYRQTLGQGPEFLTYFQNEAQLEKSRLLSDRFSAERPKGSFSTLEIQRTEQGDSAMYLCASSLGAGNQPQHFGDGTRLSIL.

The V call is TRBV5-1, the J call TRBJ2-1; a weak D match, TRBD1 (5 bases). The germline gives CDR1 SGHRS, CDR2 YFSETQ. Trimming stripped 0 bases from V and 5 bases from J, with 6 bases between. The CDR3 runs to 13 residues. The CDR3 here is CASSLDRNNEQFF. In nucleotides, the CDR3 is TGCGCCAGCAGCTTGGACAGGAACAATGAGCAGTTCTTC.

The chain recombines TRBV11-2 with TRBJ1-1, with TRBD1 as a possible D gene (6 bases). Trimming pared 6 bases from V and 1 base from J, leaving 12 bases between. Germline loops: CDR1 SGHAT, CDR2 FQNNGV. The CDR3 has 14 residues. The chain's CDR3 is CASSSFRGNTEAFF. The DNA for the CDR3 is TGTGCCAGCAGTTCTTTCAGGGGGAACACTGAAGCTTTCTTT. Drawing the rest from reference TRBV11-2 and TRBJ1-1, the complete variable domain is EAGVAQSPRYKIIEKRQSVAFWCNPISGHATLYWYQQILGQGPKLLIQFQNNGVVDDSQLPKDRFSAERLKGVDSTLKIQPAKLEDSAVYLCASSSFRGNTEAFFGQGTRLTVV.

This chain connects TRBV11-2 to TRBJ2-2, with 8 bases lining up with TRBD1. Germline loops: CDR1 SGHAT, CDR2 FQNNGV. The CDR3 totals 15 residues. J lost 2 bases, V lost 5 bases, and 4 bases had no gene match. CDR3 residues: CASSRDRGNTGELFF. CDR3 nucleotide sequence: TGTGCCAGCAGCCGAGACAGGGGTAACACCGGGGAGCTGTTTTTT.

The chain is built from TRBV29-1 and TRBJ2-1; 12 bases line up with TRBD2. Trimming cost V 5 bases and J 0 bases; bases outside gene matches: 5. CDR1 and CDR2 (germline): SQVTM, ANQGSEA. The CDR3 has 16 residues. For the CDR3, the DNA is TGCAGCGTTAGGCTAGCGGGGGGGACCTCCTACAATGAGCAGTTCTTC. Translation gives CSVRLAGGTSYNEQFF.

This chain links TRBV18 with TRBJ2-1, with D possibly being TRBD1 (5 bases). Trimming took 2 bases from V and 7 from J, leaving 6 bases between them. CDR1 is KGHSH and CDR2 is LQKENI in the germline V gene. The length of the CDR3 is 12 residues. The CDR3 nucleotides read TGTGCCAGCTCACCAGCAGGGAATGAGCAGTTCTTC. This codes for CASSPAGNEQFF.

CDR3 loop: CASSQDWFLGYTF. Here the CDR3 DNA reads TGTGCCAGCAGCCAAGACTGGTTCCTAGGCTACACCTTC. The chain employs TRBV4-2 and TRBJ1-2; D gene ambiguous. Germline CDR1 LGHNA, CDR2 YNFKEQ. This CDR3 region has 13 residues. With 0 bases removed from V and 8 bases from J, the gap between germline ends came to 10 bases.

The chain couples TRBV7-2 to TRBJ2-7, with TRBD2 as a possible D gene (7 bases). Trimming pared 5 bases from V and 4 bases from J, leaving 15 bases between. The germline gives CDR1 SGHTA, CDR2 FQGNSA. The length of the CDR3 is 14 residues. Written as DNA, the CDR3 is TGTGCCAGCAGCCCTGGGGGGGCAGGGTACGAGCAGTACTTC. It specifies CASSPGGAGYEQYF.

This chain uses TRBV12-5 with TRBJ2-3, with a weak D call TRBD2 (5 bases). The CDR3 has 11 residues. V lost 7 bases and J lost 6, with 8 bases in between. Per germline, CDR1 LGHNT and CDR2 FRNRAP. In nucleotides, the CDR3 is TGTGCTAGTGCTGGCGGGGATACGCAGTATTTT. It yields the protein CASAGGDTQYF.

This clone came up once. The chain recombines TRBV3-1 (or the pseudogene TRBV3-2) with TRBJ1-5; D remains unclear. Trimming pared 2 bases from V and 6 bases from J, leaving 17 bases between. The CDR3 has 16 amino acids. CDR1 LGHDT and CDR2 YNNKEL come from the germline V gene (reference sequence). This chain's CDR3 is CASSQSPPGTGQPQHF. In nucleotides, the CDR3 is TGTGCCAGCAGCCAAAGCCCCCCCGGAACGGGTCAGCCCCAGCATTTT.

The rearrangement uses TRBV6-5 and TRBJ2-5; D gene ambiguous. Trimming pared 6 bases from V and 2 bases from J, leaving 13 bases between. Germline lookup yields CDR1 MNHEY and CDR2 SVGAGI. CDR3 length: 14 residues. The CDR3 nucleotides read TGTGCCAGCAGAACCAGACTCTCACAAGAGACCCAGTACTTC. Its translation is CASRTRLSQETQYF.

This chain joins TRBV2 and TRBJ1-4, with 7 bases identical to TRBD1. J gave up 6 bases and V 7 bases, and 5 bases lay outside the gene matches. The V gene's germline CDR1 is SNHLY and CDR2 FYNNEI. The CDR3 runs to 13 residues. CDR3 nucleotide sequence: TGTGCCAGCAAGGGACAGCCTGATGAAAAACTGTTTTTT. Translation gives CASKGQPDEKLFF. The whole variable domain, remainder taken from reference TRBV2 and TRBJ1-4, is EPEVTQTPSHQVTQMGQEVILRCVPISNHLYFYWYRQILGQKVEFLVSFYNNEISEKSEIFDDQFSVERPDGSNFTLKIRSTKLEDSAMYFCASKGQPDEKLFFGSGTQLSVL.

The genes are TRBV18 and TRBJ1-1; D is perhaps TRBD1 (5 bases). Trimming left V 5 bases short and J 0 bases short, with 13 bases between. The CDR3 has 15 residues. Per germline, CDR1 KGHSH and CDR2 LQKENI. The CDR3 DNA is TGTGCCAGCTCAACAACAGGAAAGATGAACACTGAAGCTTTCTTT. Encoded protein: CASSTTGKMNTEAFF.

V gene TRBV7-2 combines with J gene TRBJ2-1; 10 bases are a match to TRBD2. Germline CDR1 and CDR2: SGHTA and FQGNSA. J lost 9 bases, V lost 5 bases, and 13 bases had no gene match. The CDR3 runs 16 residues. The CDR3 here is CASSQARAGGPREQFF. The CDR3 DNA reads as TGTGCCAGCAGCCAGGCCCGAGCGGGAGGGCCGCGTGAGCAGTTCTTC.